Below are 4 T cell receptor beta chains sequenced from a single sample in a study of OX40 agonist ivuxolimab in advanced cancers. Data came from immunoSEQ multiplex PCR; TCRdb stores just in-frame clones and leaves some out. The sample yields about 70,000 clones, roughly 89% seen once. This specimen was CD4+ or CD8+ T cells sorted from blood, taken in a trial of the OX40 agonist ivuxolimab. These receptors all come from an adult with an advanced solid tumor such as melanoma, head and neck, liver or kidney cancer.

The chain uses TRBV7-2 and TRBJ2-3, with 9 positions matching TRBD1. In germline, CDR1 is SGHTA, CDR2 FQGNSA. The J segment lost 4 bases and the V segment lost 5 bases, leaving 10 bases of the junction unmatched. The CDR3 has 16 residues. Here the CDR3 reads CASSRITGGGSDTQYF. Here the CDR3 DNA reads TGTGCCAGCAGCCGCATTACAGGGGGCGGGTCAGATACGCAGTATTTT.

V usage is TRBV9 and J usage is TRBJ2-1; D remains unclear. Per germline, CDR1 SGDLS and CDR2 YYNGEE. The CDR3 loop spans 11 amino acids. Trimming stripped 7 bases from V and 3 bases from J, with 5 bases between. The CDR3 protein is CASDDYNEQFF. The CDR3 DNA reads as TGTGCCAGCGACGACTACAATGAGCAGTTCTTC.

The chain joins TRBV23-1 to TRBJ1-6; no clear D gene. TRBV23-1 is annotated as an ORF whose role is uncertain. Trimming removed 7 bases at V and 9 bases at J, with 16 bases between. This CDR3 region has 14 residues. CDR3 protein: CASTLSEWTSPLHF. Written as DNA, the CDR3 is TGCGCCAGCACTTTATCTGAATGGACTTCACCCCTCCACTTT.

The J gene is TRBJ2-2, the V gene TRBV5-1; D possibly corresponds to TRBD2 (6 bases). V lost 2 bases to trimming and J lost 3 bases, with 20 bases between them. Germline V gives CDR1 SGHRS, CDR2 YFSETQ. The CDR3 loop spans 18 amino acids. This CDR3 reads CASSFGGRMRADTGELFF. In DNA, the CDR3 is TGCGCCAGCAGCTTCGGAGGGAGAATGAGGGCAGACACCGGGGAGCTGTTTTTT.